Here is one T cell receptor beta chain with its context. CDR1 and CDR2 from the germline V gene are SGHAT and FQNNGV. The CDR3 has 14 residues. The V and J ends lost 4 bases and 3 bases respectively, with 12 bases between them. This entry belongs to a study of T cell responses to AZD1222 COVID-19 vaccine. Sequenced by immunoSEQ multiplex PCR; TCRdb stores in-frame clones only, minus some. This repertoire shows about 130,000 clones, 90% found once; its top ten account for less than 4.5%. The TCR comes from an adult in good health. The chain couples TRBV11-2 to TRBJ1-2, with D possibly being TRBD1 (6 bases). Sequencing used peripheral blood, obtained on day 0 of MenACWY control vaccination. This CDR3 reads CASSSTSGDYGYTF. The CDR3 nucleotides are TGTGCCAGCAGCTCCACATCAGGGGACTATGGCTACACCTTC.